This T cell receptor (beta chain) was obtained from a study of blood T cells in healthy people across ages. Study-wide results and limits: Observed TCR beta diversity showed a strong correlation with the percentage of naive T cells as measured by flow cytometry. Naive CD4+ cells and diversity were both higher in long-lived donors than in aged donors.

The total RNA that was extracted per sample amounted to at least 6 micrograms. CDR1 SGHTA and CDR2 FQGNSA come from the germline V gene. With 6 bases removed from V and 5 bases from J, the gap between germline ends came to 5 bases. This CDR3 region has 11 residues. Primed by a sample-barcoded 5' primer and a J-beta primer mix, a second PCR proceeded for 7 to 11 cycles. TCRdb re-analysed the 5' RACE reads in MiXCR, keeping a single row per CDR3 protein. The data contain over 550,000 distinct CDR3 sequences, under 30% of them singletons. A word on this clonotype: Antigen specificity is unknown.

This chain links TRBV7-2 with TRBJ2-1; D is unresolved. The sequence derives from a woman older than 75 in good health. The specimen sequenced was blood. The CDR3, as DNA: TGTGCCAGCAGGTTAAACAATGAGCAGTTCTTC. It yields the protein CASRLNNEQFF.